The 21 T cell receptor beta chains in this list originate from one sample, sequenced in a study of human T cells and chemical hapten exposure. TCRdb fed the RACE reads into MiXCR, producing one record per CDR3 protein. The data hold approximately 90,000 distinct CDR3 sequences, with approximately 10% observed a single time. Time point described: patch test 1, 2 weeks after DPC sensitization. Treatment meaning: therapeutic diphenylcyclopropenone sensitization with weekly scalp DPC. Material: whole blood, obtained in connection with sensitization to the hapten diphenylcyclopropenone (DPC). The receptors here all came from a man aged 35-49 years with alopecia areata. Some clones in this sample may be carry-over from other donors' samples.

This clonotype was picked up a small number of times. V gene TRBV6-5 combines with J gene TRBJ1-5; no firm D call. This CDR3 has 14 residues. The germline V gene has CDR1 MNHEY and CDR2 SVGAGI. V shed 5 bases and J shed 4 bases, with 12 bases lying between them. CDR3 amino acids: CASSAGLLNQPQHF. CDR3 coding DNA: TGTGCCAGCAGTGCGGGCCTACTAAATCAGCCCCAGCATTTT.

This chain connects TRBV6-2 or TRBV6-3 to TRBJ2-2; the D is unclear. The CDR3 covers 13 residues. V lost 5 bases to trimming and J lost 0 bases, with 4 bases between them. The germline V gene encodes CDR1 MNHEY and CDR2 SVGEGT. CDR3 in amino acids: CASSGPNTGELFF. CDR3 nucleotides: TGTGCCAGCAGTGGTCCGAACACCGGGGAGCTGTTTTTT.

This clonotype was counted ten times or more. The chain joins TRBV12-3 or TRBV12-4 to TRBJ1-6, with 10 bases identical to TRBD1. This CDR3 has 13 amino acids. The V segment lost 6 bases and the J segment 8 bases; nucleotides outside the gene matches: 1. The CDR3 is CASSGTGDSPLHF. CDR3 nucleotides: TGTGCCAGCAGCGGGACAGGGGATTCACCCCTCCACTTT.

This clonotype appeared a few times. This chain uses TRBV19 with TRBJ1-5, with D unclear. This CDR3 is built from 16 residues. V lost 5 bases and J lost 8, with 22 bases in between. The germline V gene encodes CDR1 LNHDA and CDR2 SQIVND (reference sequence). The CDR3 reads CASSLNPSGVREPQHF. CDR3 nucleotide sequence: TGTGCCAGTAGTCTGAATCCCAGCGGGGTAAGGGAGCCCCAGCATTTT.

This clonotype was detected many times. The CDR3 region has the DNA TGCAGTGCTTTCAGGGGTAACACTGAAGCTTTCTTT. This sequence encodes CSAFRGNTEAFF. The rearrangement joins TRBV20-1 to TRBJ1-1, with a weak D call TRBD1 (6 bases). CDR1 DFQATT and CDR2 SNEGSKA come from the germline V gene (reference sequence). The CDR3 contains 12 residues. V was cut by 5 bases and J by 2 bases, with 9 bases left in between.

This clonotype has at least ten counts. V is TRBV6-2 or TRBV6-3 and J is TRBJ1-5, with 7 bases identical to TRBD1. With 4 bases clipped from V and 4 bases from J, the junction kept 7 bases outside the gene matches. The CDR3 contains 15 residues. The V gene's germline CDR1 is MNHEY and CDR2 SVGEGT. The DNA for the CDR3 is TGTGCCAGCAGTTCCCTCACAGGGGTGAATCAGCCCCAGCATTTT. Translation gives CASSSLTGVNQPQHF.

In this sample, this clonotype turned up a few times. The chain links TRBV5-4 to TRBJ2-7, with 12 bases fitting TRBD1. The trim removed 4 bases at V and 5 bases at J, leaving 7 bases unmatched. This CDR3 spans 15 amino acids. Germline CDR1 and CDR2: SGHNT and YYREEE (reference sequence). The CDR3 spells CASSAPGQGAHEQYF. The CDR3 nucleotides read TGTGCCAGCAGCGCACCGGGACAGGGGGCACACGAGCAGTACTTC.

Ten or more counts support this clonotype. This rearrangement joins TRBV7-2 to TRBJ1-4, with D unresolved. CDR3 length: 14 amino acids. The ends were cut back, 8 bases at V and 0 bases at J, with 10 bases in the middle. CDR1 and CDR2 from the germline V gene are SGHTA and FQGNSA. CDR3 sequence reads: CASHRDTTNEKLFF. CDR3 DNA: TGTGCCAGCCACCGAGATACAACTAATGAAAAACTGTTTTTT.

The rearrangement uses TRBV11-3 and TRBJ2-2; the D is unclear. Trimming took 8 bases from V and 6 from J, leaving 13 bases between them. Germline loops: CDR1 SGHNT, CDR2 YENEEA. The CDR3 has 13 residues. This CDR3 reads CASDINPPGELFF. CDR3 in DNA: TGTGCCAGCGATATAAACCCCCCCGGGGAGCTGTTTTTT.

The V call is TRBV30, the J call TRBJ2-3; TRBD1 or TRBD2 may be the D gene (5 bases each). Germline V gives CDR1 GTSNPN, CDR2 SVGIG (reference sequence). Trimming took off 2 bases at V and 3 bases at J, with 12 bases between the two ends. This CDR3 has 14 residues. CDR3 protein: CAWSIGGITDTQYF. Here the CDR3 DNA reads TGTGCCTGGAGTATTGGGGGAATTACAGATACGCAGTATTTT.

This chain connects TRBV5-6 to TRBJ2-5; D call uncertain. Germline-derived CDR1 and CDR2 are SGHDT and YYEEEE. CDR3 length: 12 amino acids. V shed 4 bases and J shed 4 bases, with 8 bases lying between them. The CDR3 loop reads CASSAILETQYF. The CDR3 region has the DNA TGTGCCAGCAGCGCAATCCTAGAGACCCAGTACTTC.

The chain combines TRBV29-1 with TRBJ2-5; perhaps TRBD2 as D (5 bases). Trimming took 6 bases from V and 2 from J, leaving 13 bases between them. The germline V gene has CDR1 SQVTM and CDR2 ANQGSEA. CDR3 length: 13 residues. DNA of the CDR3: TGCAGCGTCTCGCCGGGGTATCAAGAGACCCAGTACTTC. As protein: CSVSPGYQETQYF.

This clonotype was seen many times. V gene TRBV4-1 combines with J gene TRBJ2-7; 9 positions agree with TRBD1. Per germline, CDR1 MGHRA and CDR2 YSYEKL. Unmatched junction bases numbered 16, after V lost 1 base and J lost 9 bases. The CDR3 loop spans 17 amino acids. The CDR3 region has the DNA TGCGCCAGCAGCCAAGCCTCTTCGGGACAGGGATTGTTTCGGCAGTACTTC. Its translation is CASSQASSGQGLFRQYF.

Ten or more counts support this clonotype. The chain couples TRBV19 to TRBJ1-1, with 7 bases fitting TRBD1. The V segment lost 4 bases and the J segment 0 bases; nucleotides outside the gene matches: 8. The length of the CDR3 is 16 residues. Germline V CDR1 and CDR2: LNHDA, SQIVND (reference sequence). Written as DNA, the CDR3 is TGTGCCAGTAGTACCCCGTGGACAGGACTGAACACTGAAGCTTTCTTT. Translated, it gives CASSTPWTGLNTEAFF.

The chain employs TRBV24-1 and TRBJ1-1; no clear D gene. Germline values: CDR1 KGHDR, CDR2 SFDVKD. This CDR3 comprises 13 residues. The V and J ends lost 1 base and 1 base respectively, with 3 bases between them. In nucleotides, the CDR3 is TGTGCCACCAGTGATTTTAAGAACACTGAAGCTTTCTTT. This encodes CATSDFKNTEAFF.

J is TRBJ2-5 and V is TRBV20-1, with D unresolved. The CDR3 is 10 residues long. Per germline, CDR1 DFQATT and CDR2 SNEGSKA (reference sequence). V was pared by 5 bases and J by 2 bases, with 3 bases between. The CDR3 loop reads CSAEQETQYF. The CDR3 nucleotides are TGCAGTGCTGAACAAGAGACCCAGTACTTC.

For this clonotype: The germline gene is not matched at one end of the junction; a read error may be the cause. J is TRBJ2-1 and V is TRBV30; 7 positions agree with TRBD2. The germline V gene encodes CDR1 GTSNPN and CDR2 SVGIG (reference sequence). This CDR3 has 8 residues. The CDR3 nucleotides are TGTGCCTTTAATGGGGGGGTCTTC. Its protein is CAFNGGVF.

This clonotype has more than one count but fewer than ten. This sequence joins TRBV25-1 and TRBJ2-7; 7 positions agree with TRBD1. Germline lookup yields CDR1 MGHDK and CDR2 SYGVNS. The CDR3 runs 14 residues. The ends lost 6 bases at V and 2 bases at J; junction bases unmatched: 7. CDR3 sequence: CASRDTQGAYEQYF. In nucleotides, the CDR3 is TGTGCCAGCAGGGACACGCAGGGGGCCTACGAGCAGTACTTC.

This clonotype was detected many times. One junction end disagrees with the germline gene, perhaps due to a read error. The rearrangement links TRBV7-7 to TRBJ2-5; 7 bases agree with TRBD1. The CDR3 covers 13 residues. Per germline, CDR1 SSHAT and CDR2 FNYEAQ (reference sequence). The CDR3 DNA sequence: TGTGCTAGCACCACGGACAGGAGTCAGACCCAGTACTTC. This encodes CASTTDRSQTQYF.

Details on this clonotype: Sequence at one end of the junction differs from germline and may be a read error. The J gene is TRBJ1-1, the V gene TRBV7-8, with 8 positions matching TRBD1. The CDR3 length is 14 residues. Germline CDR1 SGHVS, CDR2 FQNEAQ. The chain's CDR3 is CASGLRTGWPEAFF. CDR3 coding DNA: TGTGCCAGCGGCTTACGGACAGGGTGGCCTGAAGCTTTCTTT.

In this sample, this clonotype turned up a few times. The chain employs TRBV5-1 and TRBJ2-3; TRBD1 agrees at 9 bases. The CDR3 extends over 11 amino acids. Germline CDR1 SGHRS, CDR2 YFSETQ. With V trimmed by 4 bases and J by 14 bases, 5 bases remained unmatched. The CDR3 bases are TGCGCCAGCAGCGCACAGGGGGCCTGGTATTTT. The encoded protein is CASSAQGAWYF.